A selection of T cell receptor beta chains follows, all from one sample in a study of metastatic and nonmetastatic thyroid tumors. TCRdb re-analyzed the PCR reads through MiXCR. This sample yields about 10,000 clones, of which under 35% are seen a single time; around 17% belongs to the top ten. Specimen: tumor tissue. These receptors originate from a female donor with papillary thyroid cancer or a benign thyroid nodule (not recorded which). Some clones in this sample may be carry-over from other donors' samples. The CDR3 runs from the conserved cysteine through the conserved F or W. D genes are given only for firm matches. The size of a clone is reported for some rows only, either as once, few or many, or as a class for expanded clones.

>TRBJ2-1|TRBD2|TRBV30|once
CAWALGLAYNEQFF
TGTGCCTGGGCACTGGGACTAGCTTACAATGAGCAGTTCTTC
>TRBJ2-1|NA|TRBV6-5|few
CASSYWQGGVVYNDQFF
TGTGCCAGCAGTTATTGGCAGGGGGGGGTTGTGTACAATGATCAGTTCTTC
>TRBJ1-2|NA|TRBV7-2|NA
CASSLPTGYFYGYTF
TGTGCCAGCAGCCTACCAACAGGATACTTCTATGGCTACACCTTC
>TRBJ2-3|TRBD2|TRBV20-1|NA
CSRLTSGPTDTQYF
TGCAGTAGATTAACTAGCGGACCCACAGATACGCAGTATTTT
>TRBJ2-7|TRBD2|TRBV28|few
CASSLPLAGLSYEQYF
TGTGCCAGCAGTTTGCCCCTAGCGGGGCTCTCCTACGAGCAGTACTTC
>TRBJ2-3|NA|TRBV28|NA
CASSSTGEDTDTQYF
TGTGCCAGCAGTTCCACAGGGGAGGACACAGATACGCAGTATTTT
>TRBJ1-2|NA|TRBV3-1|NA
CASSHRGRANYGYTF
TGTGCCAGCAGCCATAGGGGCAGAGCTAACTATGGCTACACCTTC
>TRBJ1-5|NA|TRBV28|few
CASNKWGQPQHF
TGTGCCAGCAACAAGTGGGGTCAGCCCCAGCATTTT
>TRBJ2-1|NA|TRBV12-3/TRBV12-4|NA
CASSPNRPLKNNEQFF
TGTGCCAGCAGCCCCAACAGGCCACTAAAGAACAATGAGCAGTTCTTC
>TRBJ2-1|TRBD2|TRBV20-1|NA
CSAPGTSGYNEQFF
TGCAGTGCCCCGGGGACTAGCGGTTACAATGAGCAGTTCTTC
>TRBJ1-1|TRBD1|TRBV6-5|medium-sized
CASSYRTGVTEAFF
TGTGCCAGCAGTTACAGAACAGGGGTCACTGAAGCTTTCTTT
>TRBJ2-3|NA|TRBV18|NA
CASSPPSTDTQYF
TGTGCCAGCTCACCCCCCTCCACAGATACGCAGTATTTT
>TRBJ1-5|NA|TRBV6-1|NA
CASRISGYQPQHF
TGTGCCAGCAGGATAAGTGGATATCAGCCCCAGCATTTT
>TRBJ2-5|NA|TRBV2|many
CASTYTQETQYF
TGTGCCAGCACCTACACACAAGAGACCCAGTACTTC
>TRBJ2-7|NA|TRBV11-2|NA
CASSLALAQRAEQYF
TGTGCCAGCAGCTTAGCATTGGCTCAGCGGGCCGAGCAGTACTTC
>TRBJ1-5|NA|TRBV6-2/TRBV6-3|many
CASSYRILAGQPQHF
TGTGCCAGCAGTTACCGAATACTGGCGGGGCAGCCCCAGCATTTT
>TRBJ1-1|NA|TRBV2|NA
CASTKRRDPSHTEAFF
TGTGCCAGCACCAAAAGAAGGGACCCATCTCACACTGAAGCTTTCTTT
>TRBJ2-3|NA|TRBV11-1|few
CASSLGGGSGSTDTQYF
TGTGCCAGCAGCTTAGGGGGTGGTAGCGGAAGCACAGATACGCAGTATTTT
>TRBJ2-7|TRBD2|TRBV10-2|NA
CASSAAGVLYEQYF
TGCGCCAGCAGTGCGGCGGGAGTCCTCTACGAGCAGTACTTC
>TRBJ2-4|NA|TRBV19|NA
CASRGVAKNIQYF
TGTGCCAGTAGGGGGGTAGCCAAAAACATTCAGTACTTC
>TRBJ1-3|TRBD1|TRBV19|few
CASSIAGTAGNTIYF
TGTGCCAGTAGTATCGCGGGGACAGCCGGAAACACCATATATTTT
>TRBJ2-1|TRBD2|TRBV6-2/TRBV6-3|few
CASSSPPGRAEDEQFF
TGTGCCAGCAGTTCCCCCCCCGGGAGGGCCGAAGATGAGCAGTTCTTC
>TRBJ2-1|TRBD2|TRBV20-1|large
CSVRGGLGNEQFF
TGCAGTGTTAGGGGAGGGTTGGGGAATGAGCAGTTCTTC
>TRBJ2-7|NA|TRBV20-1|NA
CSAGGDSRVEQYF
TGCAGTGCTGGGGGGGACAGCCGGGTGGAGCAGTACTTC
>TRBJ1-6|NA|TRBV2|NA
CASNRAGDSPLHF
TGTGCCAGCAACAGGGCCGGTGATTCACCCCTCCACTTT
>TRBJ2-4|NA|TRBV6-1|many
CASSEQGRAKNIQYF
TGTGCCAGCAGTGAGCAAGGTCGAGCCAAAAACATTCAGTACTTC
>TRBJ2-2|TRBD1|TRBV19|NA
CASRGTGVLTGELFF
TGTGCCAGTAGAGGGACAGGGGTTCTCACCGGGGAGCTGTTTTTT
>TRBJ1-1|NA|TRBV7-9|NA
CASSLVPGLEAFF
TGTGCCAGCAGCTTAGTCCCAGGCCTAGAAGCTTTCTTT
>TRBJ2-7|NA|TRBV5-8|NA
CVSSLVSGYSSKYF
TGTGTCAGCAGCTTGGTTTCAGGCTACAGCAGCAAGTACTTC
>TRBJ2-2|NA|TRBV11-3|NA
CASSSIFGTGELFF
TGTGCCAGCAGCTCCATTTTTGGCACCGGGGAGCTGTTTTTT
>TRBJ1-1|TRBD1|TRBV5-1|medium-sized
CASSLDRGMNTEAFF
TGCGCCAGCAGCTTGGACAGGGGTATGAACACTGAAGCTTTCTTT
>TRBJ2-2|NA|TRBV6-1|few
CASSEQSDTGELFF
TGTGCCAGCAGTGAGCAGTCAGACACCGGGGAGCTGTTTTTT
>TRBJ2-1|NA|TRBV5-1|many
CASSLALGADKFF
TGCGCCAGCAGCTTGGCCTTGGGGGCAGATAAGTTCTTC
>TRBJ1-5|TRBD1|TRBV5-1|NA
CASSLNTGGNQPQHF
TGCGCCAGCAGCTTGAATACAGGGGGAAATCAGCCCCAGCATTTT
>TRBJ2-7|TRBD1|TRBV20-1|NA
CSARGVPSGTGTPYEQYF
TGCAGTGCTAGAGGAGTACCTTCCGGGACAGGGACCCCCTACGAGCAGTACTTC
>TRBJ2-7|NA|TRBV5-1|medium-sized
CASSLARVEEQYF
TGCGCCAGCAGCTTGGCTAGGGTGGAAGAGCAGTACTTC
>TRBJ1-1|NA|TRBV7-6|large
CASSLGLGRPDEAFF
TGTGCCAGCAGCTTAGGGCTGGGCAGGCCTGATGAAGCTTTCTTT
>TRBJ2-7|TRBD1|TRBV4-2|NA
CASRQGGPEAGQYF
TGTGCCAGCAGACAAGGGGGCCCCGAGGCGGGGCAGTACTTC
>TRBJ1-2|NA|TRBV12-3/TRBV12-4|medium-sized
CASSMGLYGYTF
TGTGCCAGCAGTATGGGCCTCTATGGCTACACCTTC
>TRBJ1-2|NA|TRBV27|medium-sized
CASSLNSVYGYTF
TGTGCCAGCAGTTTAAACAGTGTCTATGGCTACACCTTC
>TRBJ2-5|NA|TRBV20-1|many
CSASQETQYF
TGCAGTGCTTCCCAAGAGACCCAGTACTTC
>TRBJ2-3|NA|TRBV9|NA
CASSAQGDSPSTDTQYF
TGTGCCAGCAGCGCCCAGGGCGACAGTCCTAGCACAGATACGCAGTATTTT
>TRBJ2-7|NA|TRBV6-1|NA
CASSEWGFGYEQYF
TGTGCCAGCAGTGAATGGGGATTCGGGTACGAGCAGTACTTC
>TRBJ1-4|TRBD1|TRBV11-1|NA
CASSVRDRAANEKLFF
TGTGCCAGCAGCGTACGGGACAGGGCCGCTAATGAAAAACTGTTTTTT
>TRBJ2-7|TRBD1|TRBV6-1|NA
CASREPGTASYEQYF
TGTGCCAGCAGGGAACCCGGGACAGCATCCTACGAGCAGTACTTC
>TRBJ1-4|NA|TRBV11-1|NA
CASSSGPDSDATNEKLFF
TGTGCCAGCAGCTCCGGACCTGACTCCGATGCAACTAATGAAAAACTGTTTTTT
>TRBJ1-3|NA|TRBV12-3/TRBV12-4|medium-sized
CASSPGQWSGNTIYF
TGTGCCAGCAGCCCCGGACAGTGGAGTGGAAACACCATATATTTT
>TRBJ2-7|TRBD2|TRBV6-1|NA
CASSESASGRVRYEQYF
TGTGCCAGCAGTGAGTCGGCTAGCGGGAGAGTCCGGTACGAGCAGTACTTC
>TRBJ2-7|NA|TRBV28|few
CASSLTDTDYEQYF
TGTGCCAGCAGTTTAACAGATACAGACTACGAGCAGTACTTC
>TRBJ2-7|NA|TRBV10-2|few
CASRDPSAEQYF
TGCGCCAGCCGGGACCCCTCAGCGGAGCAGTACTTC
>TRBJ2-7|NA|TRBV28|few
CASSSTQTWTGYEQYF
TGTGCCAGCAGTTCCACCCAGACCTGGACTGGATACGAGCAGTACTTC
>TRBJ2-2|NA|TRBV20-1|medium-sized
CSAIITGTGELFF
TGCAGTGCTATTATCACAGGCACCGGGGAGCTGTTTTTT
>TRBJ1-2|TRBD1|TRBV29-1|many
CSAHAGQSYGYTF
TGCAGCGCCCACGCGGGACAGAGCTATGGCTACACCTTC
>TRBJ2-2|NA|TRBV27|few
CNSSFLENTGELFF
TGTAACAGCAGTTTCCTGGAGAACACCGGGGAGCTGTTTTTT
>TRBJ1-4|NA|TRBV20-1|many
CSARRGVNEKLFF
TGCAGTGCTAGGCGAGGGGTTAATGAAAAACTGTTTTTT
>TRBJ2-5|NA|TRBV6-1|NA
CASSPRPYQETQYF
TGTGCCAGCAGCCCCAGGCCGTATCAAGAGACCCAGTACTTC
>TRBJ2-2|NA|TRBV30|few
CAWSAPLGRHTGELFF
TGTGCCTGGAGTGCGCCCCTTGGACGGCACACCGGGGAGCTGTTTTTT
>TRBJ1-6|NA|TRBV6-2/TRBV6-3|NA
CASRPPGRTLHF
TGTGCCAGCAGGCCACCCGGGCGCACCCTCCACTTT
>TRBJ1-1|NA|TRBV7-8|medium-sized
CASSLLGWNTEAFF
TGTGCCAGCAGCTTATTGGGGTGGAACACTGAAGCTTTCTTT
>TRBJ2-2|TRBD2|TRBV30|NA
CAWSVLAGGRTGELFF
TGTGCCTGGAGTGTACTAGCGGGAGGGCGCACCGGGGAGCTGTTTTTT